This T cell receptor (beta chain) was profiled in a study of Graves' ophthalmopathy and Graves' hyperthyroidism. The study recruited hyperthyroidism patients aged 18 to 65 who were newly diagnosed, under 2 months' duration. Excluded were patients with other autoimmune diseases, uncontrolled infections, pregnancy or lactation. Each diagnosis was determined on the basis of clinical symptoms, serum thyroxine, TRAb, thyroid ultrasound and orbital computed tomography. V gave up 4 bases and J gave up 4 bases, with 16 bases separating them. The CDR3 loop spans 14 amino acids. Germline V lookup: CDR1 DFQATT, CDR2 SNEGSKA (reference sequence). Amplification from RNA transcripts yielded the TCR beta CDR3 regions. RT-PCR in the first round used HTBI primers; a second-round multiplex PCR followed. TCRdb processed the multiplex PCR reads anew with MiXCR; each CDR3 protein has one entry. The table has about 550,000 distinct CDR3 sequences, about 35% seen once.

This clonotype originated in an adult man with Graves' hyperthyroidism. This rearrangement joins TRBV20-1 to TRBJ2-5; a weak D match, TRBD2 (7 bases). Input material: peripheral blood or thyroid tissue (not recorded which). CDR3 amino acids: CSAIGGGRGETQYF. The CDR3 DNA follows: TGCAGTGCTATAGGGGGGGGGCGCGGAGAGACCCAGTACTTC.